One and the same sample provided the 9 T cell receptor beta chains below, sequenced in a study of shared clonotypes between healthy human individuals. The table came from immunoSEQ multiplex PCR; TCRdb's copy has only in-frame clones and leaves some out. Of 190,000 or so clones listed, approximately 92% are singletons. Sequencing input: naive CD4+ T cells sorted from blood. Sample subset: CD45RA+ positively selected. These receptors were taken from a woman between 25 and 40 years old in good health.

The genes are TRBV11-3 and TRBJ2-2, with 8 positions matching TRBD1. Germline V gene sequence: CDR1 SGHNT, CDR2 YENEEA. V gave up 5 bases and J gave up 4 bases; unmatched junction bases: 6. The CDR3 is 15 residues long. The CDR3 reads CASSPGGLFTGELFF. The CDR3 nucleotides are TGTGCCAGCAGCCCAGGGGGCCTTTTCACCGGGGAGCTGTTTTTT.

This clone was detected a few times. V and J are TRBV18 and TRBJ1-1; D unresolved. The CDR3 runs to 16 residues. Per the germline V gene, CDR1 is KGHSH and CDR2 is LQKENI. V dropped 6 bases and J dropped 0 bases, with 17 bases sitting between them. The chain's CDR3 is CASSSTGTHMNTEAFF. The CDR3 coding sequence is TGTGCCAGCTCGTCAACGGGAACCCACATGAACACTGAAGCTTTCTTT.

Here the CDR3 reads CASSSSLEVGEQYF. DNA for the CDR3: TGCGCCAGCAGTAGTAGTCTCGAGGTGGGGGAGCAGTACTTC. This rearrangement joins TRBV10-1 to TRBJ2-7; no firm D call. V was clipped by 5 bases and J by 7 bases, with 18 bases between them. The CDR3 is made up of 14 amino acids. Germline values: CDR1 WNHNN, CDR2 SYGVQD (reference sequence).

CDR3 protein: CATPGLGHNEQFF. The CDR3 coding sequence is TGTGCCACCCCGGGACTAGGTCACAATGAGCAGTTCTTC. The rearrangement uses TRBV19 and TRBJ2-1, with TRBD2 matching 8 bases. Trimming cost V 10 bases and J 5 bases; bases outside gene matches: 7. The CDR3 length is 13 residues. The germline CDR1 and CDR2 sequences are LNHDA and SQIVND (reference sequence).

The J gene is TRBJ1-6, the V gene TRBV7-3; TRBD1 might be the D (5 bases). The germline V and J ends were trimmed by 4 bases and 8 bases, with 9 bases remaining between them. The CDR3 has 13 amino acids. CDR1 is SGHTA and CDR2 is FQGTGA in the germline V gene. This chain's CDR3 is CASSSGADSPLHF. The DNA of the CDR3 is TGTGCCAGCAGCTCCGGGGCCGATTCACCCCTCCACTTT.

The chain carries TRBV4-2 and TRBJ2-5, with TRBD1 matching over 8 bases. This CDR3 has 15 residues. Germline CDR1 is LGHNA and CDR2 is YNFKEQ. V was pared by 0 bases and J by 4 bases, with 4 bases of the junction left unmatched. The CDR3, as DNA: TGTGCCAGCAGCCAAGATCTCAGGGGGCCAGAGACCCAGTACTTC. Encoded protein: CASSQDLRGPETQYF.

The chain joins TRBV18 to TRBJ2-7; 9 bases line up with TRBD2. The V and J ends lost 4 bases and 4 bases, in that order; junction bases with no gene match: 5. The CDR3 has 14 amino acids. Germline loops: CDR1 KGHSH, CDR2 LQKENI. Here the CDR3 reads CASSRGLAGYEQYF. For the CDR3, the DNA is TGTGCCAGCTCACGAGGCCTAGCGGGATACGAGCAGTACTTC.

The chain couples TRBV28 to TRBJ2-7, with D hard to call. The CDR3 is made up of 12 amino acids. Deletions cut 8 bases from V and 6 bases from J, with 14 bases between. Germline CDR1 and CDR2: MDHEN and SYDVKM. CDR3: CASYSGYGEQYF. The CDR3 DNA follows: TGTGCCAGCTACAGTGGGTATGGCGAGCAGTACTTC. Based on the CDR3 plus reference TRBV28 and TRBJ2-7, the full variable domain is DVKVTQSSRYLVKRTGEKVFLECVQDMDHENMFWYRQDPGLGLRLIYFSYDVKMKEKGDIPEGYSVSREKKERFSLILESASTNQTSMYLCASYSGYGEQYFGPGTRLTVT.

V usage is TRBV28 and J usage is TRBJ1-4; 7 bases are shared with TRBD1. The CDR3 runs 14 residues. Germline-derived CDR1 and CDR2 are MDHEN and SYDVKM. V shed 7 bases and J 0 bases; nucleotides not matched to a gene: 2. The CDR3 sequence is CASTGQPTNEKLFF. CDR3 coding DNA: TGTGCCAGCACGGGACAGCCAACTAATGAAAAACTGTTTTTT.